These T cell receptor beta chains were read from a single sample in a study of cytomegalovirus exposure and HLA in healthy donors. Repertoires were generated with immunoSEQ multiplex PCR, while TCRdb's copy carries only in-frame clones and drops some. This table holds under 150,000 clones, roughly 9.6% found once. Sequenced material: PBMCs. These receptors all stem from a woman in her thirties or forties in good health and CMV-seropositive. The CDR3 runs from the conserved cysteine through the conserved F or W. The D gene is left open where the match is weak. Size values are once, few and many counts, or a class for expanded clones, and some rows have none.

V	D	size	J	CDR3	DNA
TRBV4-2	.	few	TRBJ1-5	CASSQDGGAREGNQPQHF	TGTGCCAGCAGCCAAGATGGCGGGGCCAGGGAAGGCAATCAGCCCCAGCATTTT
TRBV6-1	.	few	TRBJ1-1	CAARGGILRITEAFF	TGTGCCGCTCGGGGGGGAATCCTTAGGATCACTGAAGCTTTCTTT
TRBV27	.	few	TRBJ1-1	CASSVLQGVAFF	TGTGCCAGCAGTGTGTTACAGGGAGTAGCTTTCTTT
TRBV6-5	TRBD1	.	TRBJ1-5	CASSSGQGVQHF	TGTGCCAGCAGTTCGGGACAGGGAGTCCAGCATTTT
TRBV5-1	TRBD1	.	TRBJ2-2	CASSLETGQGPGELFF	TGCGCCAGCAGCTTGGAAACAGGACAGGGGCCCGGGGAGCTGTTTTTT
TRBV10-3	.	few	TRBJ1-1	CAISEGALGNTEAFF	TGTGCCATCAGTGAAGGAGCTTTAGGGAACACTGAAGCTTTCTTT
TRBV18	TRBD1	.	TRBJ1-1	CASSPRDRVRMNTEAFF	TGTGCCAGCTCACCCAGAGACAGGGTTCGGATGAACACCGAAGCTTTCTTT
TRBV5-1	TRBD1	.	TRBJ1-2	CASSAHTGGGYGYTF	TGCGCCAGCAGCGCACACACAGGGGGCGGCTATGGCTACACCTTC
TRBV5-4	TRBD2	.	TRBJ2-5	CASSFTSGGQETQYF	TGTGCCAGCAGCTTTACTAGCGGGGGACAAGAGACCCAGTACTTC
TRBV7-6	.	few	TRBJ1-5	CASSLGQGNQPQHF	TGTGCCAGCAGCTTAGGGCAGGGCAATCAGCCCCAGCATTTT
TRBV5-1	.	few	TRBJ2-7	CASSPSGGTGTYEQYF	TGCGCCAGCAGCCCCTCAGGCGGGACGGGTACCTACGAGCAGTACTTC
TRBV29-1	TRBD1	.	TRBJ2-7	CSALRDSSYEQYF	TGCAGCGCTCTTCGGGACAGCTCCTACGAGCAGTACTTC
TRBV6-5	.	.	TRBJ2-5	CASSRGGQETQYF	TGTGCCAGCAGTAGGGGGGGACAAGAGACCCAGTACTTC
TRBV11-2	.	.	TRBJ1-4	CASSLGGATNEKLFF	TGTGCCAGCAGCTTAGGGGGGGCAACTAATGAAAAACTGTTTTTT
TRBV5-1	TRBD1	.	TRBJ1-1	CASSLGQGRAEEAFF	TGCGCCAGCAGCTTGGGACAGGGGAGGGCCGAAGAAGCTTTCTTT
TRBV10-2	TRBD2	.	TRBJ2-1	CASSGRGALYNEQFF	TGCGCCAGCAGCGGGCGGGGGGCCCTCTACAATGAGCAGTTCTTC
TRBV2	TRBD1	few	TRBJ2-3	CASMYRDRGYADTQYF	TGTGCCAGCATGTACCGGGACAGGGGATATGCAGATACGCAGTATTTT
TRBV18	.	.	TRBJ1-1	CASSPRGTGGTEAFF	TGTGCCAGCTCACCTCGGGGGACCGGGGGGACTGAAGCTTTCTTT
TRBV7-9	.	.	TRBJ2-1	CASSRYSTEFF	TGTGCCAGCAGCAGATACAGCACAGAGTTCTTC
TRBV6-1	.	.	TRBJ1-1	CASTPSGYTEAFF	TGTGCCAGCACCCCATCAGGGTACACTGAAGCTTTCTTT
TRBV12-2	.	.	TRBJ1-2	CASRLAGAPNILRYGYTF	TGTGCAAGTCGCTTAGCGGGGGCCCCCAATATCCTACGGTATGGCTACACCTTC
TRBV12-5	TRBD1	few	TRBJ1-4	CASGFWDRNEKLFF	TGTGCTAGTGGTTTTTGGGACAGGAATGAAAAACTGTTTTTT
TRBV4-3	.	many	TRBJ1-2	CASSQEAGAANYGYTF	TGCGCCAGCAGCCAAGAGGCAGGGGCCGCAAACTATGGCTACACCTTC
TRBV5-4	TRBD2	few	TRBJ2-3	CASSFETSRMTDTQYF	TGTGCCAGCAGCTTTGAGACTAGCCGGATGACAGATACGCAGTATTTT
TRBV9	.	few	TRBJ2-1	CASSVVSTTYNEQFF	TGTGCCAGCAGCGTAGTGTCCACTACTTACAATGAGCAGTTCTTC
TRBV11-3	TRBD2	.	TRBJ2-1	CASSLDPGGTYNEQFF	TGTGCCAGCAGCTTAGATCCGGGGGGAACCTACAATGAGCAGTTCTTC
TRBV2	TRBD2	.	TRBJ2-3	CASRLAGASTDTQYF	TGTGCCAGCAGGCTAGCGGGGGCTAGCACAGATACGCAGTATTTT
TRBV5-1	.	few	TRBJ2-5	CASSLGRGLGEETQYF	TGCGCCAGCAGCTTGGGCAGGGGTCTAGGGGAAGAGACCCAGTACTTC
TRBV2	.	.	TRBJ1-2	CASSTGNDYGYTF	TGTGCCAGCAGTACAGGAAATGACTATGGCTACACCTTC
TRBV7-9	.	.	TRBJ2-2	CASSLASNTGELFF	TGTGCCAGCAGCTTAGCGAGTAACACCGGGGAGCTGTTTTTT
TRBV6-5	TRBD2	.	TRBJ2-5	CASSYSTSVQETQYF	TGTGCCAGCAGTTACTCGACTAGCGTCCAAGAGACCCAGTACTTC
TRBV19	.	few	TRBJ1-1	CASKQLETEAFF	TGTGCCAGTAAACAGCTGGAAACTGAAGCTTTCTTT
TRBV23-1	.	.	TRBJ2-7	CASSQPGDDNGEDEQYF	TGCGCCAGCAGTCAACCCGGGGACGATAATGGGGAGGACGAGCAGTACTTC
TRBV7-9	TRBD1	.	TRBJ1-5	CASSLGQGDSNQPQHF	TGTGCCAGCAGCTTAGGGCAGGGGGATAGCAATCAGCCCCAGCATTTT
TRBV5-6	.	few	TRBJ1-4	CASSLEGGDEKLFF	TGTGCCAGCAGCTTGGAAGGGGGGGATGAAAAACTGTTTTTT
TRBV19	.	.	TRBJ2-7	CASSDSNNREQYF	TGTGCCAGTAGCGATAGCAATAATCGCGAGCAGTACTTC
TRBV19	TRBD1	few	TRBJ1-2	CASSPPTGLNYGYTF	TGTGCCAGTAGTCCCCCGACAGGGCTTAACTATGGCTACACCTTC
TRBV5-1	TRBD2	.	TRBJ2-1	CASRLSGGSSYNEQFF	TGCGCCAGCAGACTTAGCGGGGGGAGCTCCTACAATGAGCAGTTCTTC
TRBV5-1	TRBD2	.	TRBJ2-1	CASSPGLAMYNEQFF	TGCGCCAGCAGCCCCGGACTAGCCATGTACAATGAGCAGTTCTTC
TRBV7-9	.	few	TRBJ1-1	CASSFQGPAFF	TGTGCCAGCAGCTTCCAGGGTCCGGCCTTCTTT
TRBV5-1	.	.	TRBJ1-1	CASSDGSVSLNTEAFF	TGCGCCAGCAGCGACGGGTCGGTCTCTTTGAACACTGAAGCTTTCTTT
TRBV7-2	TRBD2	.	TRBJ2-5	CASSLARGYQETQYF	TGTGCCAGCAGCTTAGCGCGGGGGTACCAAGAGACCCAGTACTTC